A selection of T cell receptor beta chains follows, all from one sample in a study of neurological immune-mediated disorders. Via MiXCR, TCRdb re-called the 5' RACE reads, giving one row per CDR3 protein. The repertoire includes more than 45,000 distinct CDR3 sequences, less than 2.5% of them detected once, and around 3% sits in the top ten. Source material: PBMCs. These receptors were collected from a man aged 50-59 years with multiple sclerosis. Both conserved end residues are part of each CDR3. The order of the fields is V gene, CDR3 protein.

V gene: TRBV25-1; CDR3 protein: CASSEGWNTEAFF
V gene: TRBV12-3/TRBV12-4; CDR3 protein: CASRVQTDRSPLHF
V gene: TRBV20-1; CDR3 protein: CSAIAGFVNTEAFF
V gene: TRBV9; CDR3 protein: CASSVDPTSGVSSYNEQFF
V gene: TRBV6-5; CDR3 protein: CASRVQALSLSPLHF
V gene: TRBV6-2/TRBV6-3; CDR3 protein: CASSLSGTSYEQYF
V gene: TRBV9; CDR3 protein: CASSVEEKTGYTF
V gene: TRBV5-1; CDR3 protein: CASSFGYGGDNEKLFF
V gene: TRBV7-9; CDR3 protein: CASSRDSYGYTF
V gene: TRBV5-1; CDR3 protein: CASRATVGSGTDTQYF
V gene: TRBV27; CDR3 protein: CASSFLGGAKNIQYF
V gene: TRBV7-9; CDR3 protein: CASSLGSSTSGGLFNEQFF
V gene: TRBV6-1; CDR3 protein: CASSERSRTDTQYF
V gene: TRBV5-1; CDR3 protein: CASSRQIQETQYF
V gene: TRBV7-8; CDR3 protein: CASSLTSGGALETQYF
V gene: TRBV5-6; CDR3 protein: CASSRGPHYEQYF
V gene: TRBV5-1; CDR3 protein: CASSRGDYGNQPQHF
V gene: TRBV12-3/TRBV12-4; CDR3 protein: CASSLGGGEDEQFF
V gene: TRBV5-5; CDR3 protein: CASSFTGTNEKLFF
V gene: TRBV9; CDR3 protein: CASSVGAVGGGDQPQHF
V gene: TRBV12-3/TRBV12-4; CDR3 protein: CASRPEARRETQYF
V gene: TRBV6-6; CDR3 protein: CASSPWDSGIGNEQFF
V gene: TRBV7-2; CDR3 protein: CASSLQIGSPEAFF